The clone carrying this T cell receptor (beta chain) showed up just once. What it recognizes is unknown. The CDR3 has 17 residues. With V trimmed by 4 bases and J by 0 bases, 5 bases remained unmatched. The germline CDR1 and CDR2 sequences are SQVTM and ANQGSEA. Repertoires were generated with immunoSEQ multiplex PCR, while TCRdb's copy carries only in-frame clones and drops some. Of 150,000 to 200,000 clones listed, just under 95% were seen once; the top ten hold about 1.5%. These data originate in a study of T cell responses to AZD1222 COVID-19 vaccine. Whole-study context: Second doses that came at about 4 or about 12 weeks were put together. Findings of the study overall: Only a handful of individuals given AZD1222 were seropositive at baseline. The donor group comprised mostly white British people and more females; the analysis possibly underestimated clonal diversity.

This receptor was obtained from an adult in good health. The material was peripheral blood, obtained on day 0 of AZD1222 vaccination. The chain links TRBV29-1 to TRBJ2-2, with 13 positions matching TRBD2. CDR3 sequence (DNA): TGCAGCGTTGTTGTACTAGCGGGAGGGCCGAACACCGGGGAGCTGTTTTTT. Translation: CSVVVLAGGPNTGELFF.